This T cell receptor beta chain is from a study of Graves' ophthalmopathy and Graves' hyperthyroidism. This clonotype was detected a few times. Its target is unknown. Study observations and caveats: Also, most clonotypes expanded in the thyroid above 0.001 frequency appeared in blood. Stable hyperthyroidism and ophthalmopathy were told apart by a 13-signature model, which achieved approximately 87% sensitivity and 65% to 83% specificity.

Germline assignment: CDR1 SGHTA and CDR2 FQGNSA. The CDR3 runs to 15 residues. Losses at the gene ends were 3 bases for V and 4 bases for J; bases not matched to a gene: 8. TCR beta CDR3 regions were amplified from RNA transcripts. HTBI-primed first-round RT-PCR preceded second-round multiplex PCR. TCRdb recomputed calls from the multiplex PCR reads with MiXCR, one row per CDR3 protein. In the table there are 560,000 or so distinct CDR3 sequences, roughly 39% of which are singletons. The chain couples TRBV7-2 to TRBJ1-2, with 7 bases identical to TRBD1. Sequenced sample: peripheral blood or thyroid tissue (not recorded which). The clonotype originates from an adult man with Graves' hyperthyroidism. The CDR3 DNA follows: TGTGCCAGCAGCTTTAAAGGGGACAGAAGCTATGGCTACACCTTC. Protein: CASSFKGDRSYGYTF.